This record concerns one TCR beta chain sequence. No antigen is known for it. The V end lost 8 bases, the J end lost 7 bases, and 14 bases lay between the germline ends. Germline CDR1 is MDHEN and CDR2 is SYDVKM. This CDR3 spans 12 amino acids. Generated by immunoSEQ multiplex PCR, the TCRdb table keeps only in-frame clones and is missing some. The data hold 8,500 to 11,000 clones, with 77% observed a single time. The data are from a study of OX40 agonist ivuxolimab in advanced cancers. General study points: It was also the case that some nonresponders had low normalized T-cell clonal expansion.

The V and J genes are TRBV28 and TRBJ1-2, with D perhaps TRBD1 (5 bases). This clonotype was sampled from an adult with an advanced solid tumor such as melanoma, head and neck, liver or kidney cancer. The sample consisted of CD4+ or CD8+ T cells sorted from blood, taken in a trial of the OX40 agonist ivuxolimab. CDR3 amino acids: CASSFGRGGYTF. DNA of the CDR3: TGTGCCAGCTCCTTTGGAAGGGGTGGCTACACCTTC.